This T cell receptor (beta chain) was obtained from a study of radiotherapy plus CTLA-4 blockade in lung cancer. Worth noting for this clone: The antigen remains unidentified.

Using immunoSEQ multiplex PCR, the repertoire was profiled, and TCRdb retains in-frame clones only, with some absent. This sample has tens of thousands of clones, with about 79% found just once. The CDR3 contains 12 residues. CDR1 is MNHNS and CDR2 is SASEGT in the germline V gene. With 3 bases clipped from V and 7 bases from J, the junction kept 1 base outside the gene matches. Study outcomes and limitations: The best predictor of response was reported to be early blood T cell clone dynamics, with interferon-beta.

This TCR was sampled from a human donor with non-small cell lung cancer who had a partial response to radiotherapy plus ipilimumab. Some clones in this sample may be carry-over from other donors' samples. Sequencing used peripheral blood, obtained from a patient treated with radiotherapy plus ipilimumab. The chain joins TRBV6-1 to TRBJ1-2, with 8 bases lining up with TRBD1. The CDR3 reads CASSDRGPGYTF. In nucleotides, the CDR3 is TGTGCCAGCAGTGACAGGGGGCCTGGCTACACCTTC.